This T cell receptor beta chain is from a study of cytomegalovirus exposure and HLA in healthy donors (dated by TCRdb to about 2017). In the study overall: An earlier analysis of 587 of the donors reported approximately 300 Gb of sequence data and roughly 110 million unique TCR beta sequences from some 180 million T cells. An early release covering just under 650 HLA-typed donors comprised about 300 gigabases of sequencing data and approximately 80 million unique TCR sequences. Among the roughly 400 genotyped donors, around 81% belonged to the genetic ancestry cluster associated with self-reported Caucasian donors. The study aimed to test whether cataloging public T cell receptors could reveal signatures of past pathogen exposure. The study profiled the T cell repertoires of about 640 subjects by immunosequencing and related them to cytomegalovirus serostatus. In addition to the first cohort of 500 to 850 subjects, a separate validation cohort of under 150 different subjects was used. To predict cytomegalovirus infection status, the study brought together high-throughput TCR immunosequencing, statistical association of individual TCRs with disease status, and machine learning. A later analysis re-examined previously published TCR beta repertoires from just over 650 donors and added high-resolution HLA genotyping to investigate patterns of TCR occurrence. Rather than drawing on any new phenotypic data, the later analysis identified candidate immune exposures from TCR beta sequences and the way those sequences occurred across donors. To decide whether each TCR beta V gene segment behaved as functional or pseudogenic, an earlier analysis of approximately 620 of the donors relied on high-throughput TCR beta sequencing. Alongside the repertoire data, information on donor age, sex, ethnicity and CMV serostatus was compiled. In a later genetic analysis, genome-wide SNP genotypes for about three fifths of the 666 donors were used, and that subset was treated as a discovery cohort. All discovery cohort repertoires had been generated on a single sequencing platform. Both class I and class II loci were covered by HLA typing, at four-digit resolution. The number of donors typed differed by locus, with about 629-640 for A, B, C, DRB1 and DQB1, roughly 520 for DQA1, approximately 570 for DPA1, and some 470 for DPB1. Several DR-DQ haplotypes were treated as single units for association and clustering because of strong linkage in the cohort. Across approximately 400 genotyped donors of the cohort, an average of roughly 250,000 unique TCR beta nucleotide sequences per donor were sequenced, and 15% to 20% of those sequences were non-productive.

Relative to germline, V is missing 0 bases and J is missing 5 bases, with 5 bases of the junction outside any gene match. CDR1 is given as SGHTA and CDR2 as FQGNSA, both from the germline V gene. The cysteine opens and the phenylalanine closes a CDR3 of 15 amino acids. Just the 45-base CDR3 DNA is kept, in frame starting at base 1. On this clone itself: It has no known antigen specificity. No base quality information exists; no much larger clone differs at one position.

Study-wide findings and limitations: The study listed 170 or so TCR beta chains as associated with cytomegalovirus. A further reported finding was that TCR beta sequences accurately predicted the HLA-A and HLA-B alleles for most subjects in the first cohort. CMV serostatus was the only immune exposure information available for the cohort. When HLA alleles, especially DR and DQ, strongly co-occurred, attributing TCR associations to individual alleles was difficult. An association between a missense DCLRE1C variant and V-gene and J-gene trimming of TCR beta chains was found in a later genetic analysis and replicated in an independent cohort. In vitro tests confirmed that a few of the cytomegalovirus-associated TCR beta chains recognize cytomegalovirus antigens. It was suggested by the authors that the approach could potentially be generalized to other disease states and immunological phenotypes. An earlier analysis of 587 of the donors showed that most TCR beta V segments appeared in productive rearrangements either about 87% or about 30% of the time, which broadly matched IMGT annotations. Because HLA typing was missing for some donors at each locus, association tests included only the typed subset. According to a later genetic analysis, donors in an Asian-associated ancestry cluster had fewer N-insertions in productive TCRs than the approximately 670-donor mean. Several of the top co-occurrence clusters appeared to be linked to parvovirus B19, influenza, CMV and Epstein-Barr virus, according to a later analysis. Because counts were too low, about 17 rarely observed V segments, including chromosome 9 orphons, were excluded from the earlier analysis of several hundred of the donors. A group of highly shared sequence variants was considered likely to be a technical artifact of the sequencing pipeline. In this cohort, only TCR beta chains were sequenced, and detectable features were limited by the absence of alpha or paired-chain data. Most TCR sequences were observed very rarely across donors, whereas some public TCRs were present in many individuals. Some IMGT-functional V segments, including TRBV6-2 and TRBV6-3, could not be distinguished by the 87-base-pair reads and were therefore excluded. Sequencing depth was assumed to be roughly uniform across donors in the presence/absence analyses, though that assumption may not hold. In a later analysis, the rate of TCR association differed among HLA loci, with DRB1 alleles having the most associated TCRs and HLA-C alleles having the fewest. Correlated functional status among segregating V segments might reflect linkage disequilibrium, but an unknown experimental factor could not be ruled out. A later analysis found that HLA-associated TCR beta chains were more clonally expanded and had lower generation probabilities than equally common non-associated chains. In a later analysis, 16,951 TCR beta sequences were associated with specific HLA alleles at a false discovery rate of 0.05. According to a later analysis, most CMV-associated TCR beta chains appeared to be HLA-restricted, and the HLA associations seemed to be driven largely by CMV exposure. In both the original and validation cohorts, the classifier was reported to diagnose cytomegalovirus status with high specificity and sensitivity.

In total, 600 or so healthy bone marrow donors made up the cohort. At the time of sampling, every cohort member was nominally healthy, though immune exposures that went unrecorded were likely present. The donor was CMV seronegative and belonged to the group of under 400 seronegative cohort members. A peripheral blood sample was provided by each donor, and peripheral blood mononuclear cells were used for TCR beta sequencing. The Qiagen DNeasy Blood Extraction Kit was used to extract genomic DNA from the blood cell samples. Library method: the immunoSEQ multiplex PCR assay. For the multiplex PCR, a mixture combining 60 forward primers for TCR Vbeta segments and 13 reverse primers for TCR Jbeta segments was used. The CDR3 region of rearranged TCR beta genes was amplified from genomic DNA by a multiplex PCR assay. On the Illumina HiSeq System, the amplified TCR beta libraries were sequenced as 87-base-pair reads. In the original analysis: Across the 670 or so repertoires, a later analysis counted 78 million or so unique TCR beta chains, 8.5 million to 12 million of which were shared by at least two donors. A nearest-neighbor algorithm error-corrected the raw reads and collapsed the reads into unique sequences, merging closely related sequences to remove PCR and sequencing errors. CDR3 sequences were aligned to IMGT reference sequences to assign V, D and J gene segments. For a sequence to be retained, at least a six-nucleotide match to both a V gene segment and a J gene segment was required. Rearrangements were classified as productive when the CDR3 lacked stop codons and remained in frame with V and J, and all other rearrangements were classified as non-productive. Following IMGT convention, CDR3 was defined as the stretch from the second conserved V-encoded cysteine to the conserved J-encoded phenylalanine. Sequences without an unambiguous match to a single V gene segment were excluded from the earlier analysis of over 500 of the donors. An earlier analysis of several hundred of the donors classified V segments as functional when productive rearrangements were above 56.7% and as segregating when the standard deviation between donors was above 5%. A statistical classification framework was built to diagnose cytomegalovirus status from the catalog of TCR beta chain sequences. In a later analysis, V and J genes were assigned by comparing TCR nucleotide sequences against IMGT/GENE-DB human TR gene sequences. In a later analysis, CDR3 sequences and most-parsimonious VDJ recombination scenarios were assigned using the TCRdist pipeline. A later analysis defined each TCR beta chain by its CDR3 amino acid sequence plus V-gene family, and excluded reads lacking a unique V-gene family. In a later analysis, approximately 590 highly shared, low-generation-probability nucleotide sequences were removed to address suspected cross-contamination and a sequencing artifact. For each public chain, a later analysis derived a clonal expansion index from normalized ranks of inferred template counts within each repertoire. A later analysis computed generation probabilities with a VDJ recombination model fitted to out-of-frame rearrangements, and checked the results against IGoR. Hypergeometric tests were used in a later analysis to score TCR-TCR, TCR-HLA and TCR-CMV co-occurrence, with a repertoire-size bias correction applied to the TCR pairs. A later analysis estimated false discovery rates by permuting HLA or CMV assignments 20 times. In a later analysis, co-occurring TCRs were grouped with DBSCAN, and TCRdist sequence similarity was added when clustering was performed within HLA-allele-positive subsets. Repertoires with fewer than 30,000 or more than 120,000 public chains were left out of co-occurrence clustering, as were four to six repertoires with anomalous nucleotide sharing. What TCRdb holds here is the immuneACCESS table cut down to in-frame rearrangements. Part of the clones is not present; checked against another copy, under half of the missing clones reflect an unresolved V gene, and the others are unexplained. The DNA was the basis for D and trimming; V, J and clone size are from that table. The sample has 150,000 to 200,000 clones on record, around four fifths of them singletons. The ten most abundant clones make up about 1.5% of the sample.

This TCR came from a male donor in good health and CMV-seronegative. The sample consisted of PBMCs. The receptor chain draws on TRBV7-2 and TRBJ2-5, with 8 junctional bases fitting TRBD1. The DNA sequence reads TGTGCCAGCAGCTTAGCGGACAGGGCGCTCGAGACCCAGTACTTC. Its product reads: CASSLADRALETQYF.